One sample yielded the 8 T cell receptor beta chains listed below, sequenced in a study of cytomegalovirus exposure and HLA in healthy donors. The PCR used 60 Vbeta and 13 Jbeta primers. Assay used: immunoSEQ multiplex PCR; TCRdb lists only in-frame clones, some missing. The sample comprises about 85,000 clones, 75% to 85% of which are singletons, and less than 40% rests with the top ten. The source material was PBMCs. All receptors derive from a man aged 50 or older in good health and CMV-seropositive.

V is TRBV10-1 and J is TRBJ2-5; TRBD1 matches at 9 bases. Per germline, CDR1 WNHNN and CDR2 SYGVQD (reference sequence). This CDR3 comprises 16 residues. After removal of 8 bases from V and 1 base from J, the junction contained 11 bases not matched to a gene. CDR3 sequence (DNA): TGCGCCAGCCGGGACAGGGCCTCTATGGGCCAAGAGACCCAGTACTTC. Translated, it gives CASRDRASMGQETQYF.

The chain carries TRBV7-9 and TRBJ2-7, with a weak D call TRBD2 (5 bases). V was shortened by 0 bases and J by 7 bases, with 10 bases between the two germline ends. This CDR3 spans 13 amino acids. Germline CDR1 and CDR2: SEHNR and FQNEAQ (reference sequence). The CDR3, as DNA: TGTGCCAGCAGCTTAGCGTTAGCGAGAGAGCAGTACTTC. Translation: CASSLALAREQYF.

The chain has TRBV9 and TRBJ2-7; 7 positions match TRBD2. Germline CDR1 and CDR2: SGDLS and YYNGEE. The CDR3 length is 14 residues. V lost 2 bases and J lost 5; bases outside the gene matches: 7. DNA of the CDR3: TGTGCCAGCAGCGTTAGTGGGAGGGCCAACGAGCAGTACTTC. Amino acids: CASSVSGRANEQYF.

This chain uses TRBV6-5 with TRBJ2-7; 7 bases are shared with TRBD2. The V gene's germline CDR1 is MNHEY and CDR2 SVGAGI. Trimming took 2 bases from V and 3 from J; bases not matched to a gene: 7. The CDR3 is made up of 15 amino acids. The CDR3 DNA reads TGTGCCAGCAGTTACGGAGCGGGGTACAACTACGAGCAGTACTTC. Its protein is CASSYGAGYNYEQYF.

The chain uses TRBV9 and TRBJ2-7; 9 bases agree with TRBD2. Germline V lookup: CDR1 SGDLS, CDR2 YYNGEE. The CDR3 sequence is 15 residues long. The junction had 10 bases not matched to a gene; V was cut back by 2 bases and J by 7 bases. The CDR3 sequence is CASSVLAGGPEEQYF. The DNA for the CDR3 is TGTGCCAGCAGCGTTCTGGCGGGAGGGCCGGAAGAGCAGTACTTC.

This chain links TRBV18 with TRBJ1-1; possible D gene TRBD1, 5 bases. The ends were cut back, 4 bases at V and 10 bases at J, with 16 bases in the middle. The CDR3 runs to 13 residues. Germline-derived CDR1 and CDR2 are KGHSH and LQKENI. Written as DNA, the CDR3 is TGTGCCAGCTCACGTGACGGGAGGGGTGTAGCTTTCTTT. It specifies CASSRDGRGVAFF.

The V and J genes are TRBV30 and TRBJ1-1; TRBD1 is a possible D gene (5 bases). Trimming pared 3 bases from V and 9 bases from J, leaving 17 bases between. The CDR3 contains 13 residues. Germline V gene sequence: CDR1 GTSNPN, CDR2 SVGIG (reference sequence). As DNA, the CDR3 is TGTGCCTGGAGCGCCGACGGTGGGACTAAAGCTTTCTTT. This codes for CAWSADGGTKAFF.

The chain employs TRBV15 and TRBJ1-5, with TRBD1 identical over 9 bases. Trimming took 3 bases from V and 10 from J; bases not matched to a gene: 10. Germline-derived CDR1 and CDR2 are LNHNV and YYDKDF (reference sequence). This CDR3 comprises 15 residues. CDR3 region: CATSRTGGGQSPQHF. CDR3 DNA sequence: TGTGCCACCAGCAGGACAGGGGGGGGGCAATCCCCCCAGCATTTT.